This T cell receptor beta chain was sequenced for a study of T-cell memory formation after mild COVID-19. Notes on the study in general: That cross-reactive memory joined was suggested by some responding clones appearing in pre-infection memory. What remained unconfirmed was the SARS-CoV-2 specificity of second-wave clones peaking on day 37. Clones that got smaller from day 15 to 85 had even CD4/CD8, while clones growing later tipped toward CD4+. Among contracting clones, CD4+ were mainly CM/EM and CD8+ enriched in EMRA.

This clonotype was recorded at least ten times. Its antigen is unidentified. Via MiXCR, TCRdb re-called the 5' RACE reads, giving one row per CDR3 protein. This sample has 84,000 or so distinct CDR3 sequences, with roughly 14% found just once. CDR3 length: 14 amino acids. V trimming: 4 bases; J trimming: 4 bases; junction bases outside the gene matches: 2. CDR1 is MNHNS and CDR2 is SASEGT in the germline V gene. J is TRBJ2-1 and V is TRBV6-1, with 9 bases fitting TRBD1. This TCR came from an adult woman who had mild COVID-19 (a few samples of this study predate the infection). Cell type and time point are not known. The sample comprised PBMCs or a T cell subset sorted from them (not recorded which). CDR3 coding DNA: TGTGCCAGCAGTGTGGGGACAGGGTACAATGAGCAGTTCTTC. Translating gives CASSVGTGYNEQFF.